The sample holds one count of the clone carrying this T cell receptor (beta chain). No antigen is known for it. The sample originates from a study of CD8+CD57+ T cells in acquired aplastic anemia. CDR3 and TCR beta VDJ profiling relied on a genomic DNA template. Using its own MiXCR run on the reads, TCRdb lists one record per CDR3 protein. In the table there are hundreds of thousands of distinct CDR3 sequences, 65% to 80% of which are singletons. Study-level results: Patient and control CD8+ Simpson's diversity was not significantly different. Around 29 CD8+ CDR3 sequences were shared between patients and controls.

The clonotype was recovered from a human donor in good health, serving as a control. The sequencing input was sorted CD4+, CD8+, or CD8+CD57+ T cells (not recorded which) from PBMCs.

CDR3 sequence (DNA): TGCAGCGTTGAAGGTCAGGGGGCCTATGGCTACACCTTC. Amino acid sequence: CSVEGQGAYGYTF. The chain has TRBV29-1 and TRBJ1-2; 8 bases are shared with TRBD1. The CDR3 has 13 amino acids. The V segment lost 1 base and the J segment 4 bases; nucleotides outside the gene matches: 2. Looked up from germline, CDR1 is SQVTM and CDR2 is ANQGSEA.